The 13 T cell receptor beta chains reported below all come from one sample, sequenced in a study of blood T cell repertoires in COVID-19. The data were produced by immunoSEQ multiplex PCR, yet TCRdb's version contains in-frame clones alone and is incomplete. The repertoire consists of 200,000 or so clones, with around 77% occurring once and the leading ten covering roughly 17%. Sequenced material: peripheral blood. The source of these receptors is a man between 60 and 75 years old with active or convalescent COVID-19.

V usage is TRBV24-1 and J usage is TRBJ2-5, with TRBD1 matching 10 bases. V trimming: 5 bases; J trimming: 5 bases; junction bases outside the gene matches: 7. This CDR3 comprises 15 residues. Per the germline V gene, CDR1 is KGHDR and CDR2 is SFDVKD. The CDR3 DNA reads TGTGCCACCAGTGGCCGGGACAGGGGCGTGGAGACCCAGTACTTC. Its translation is CATSGRDRGVETQYF.

This chain uses TRBV12-5 with TRBJ2-3; D might be TRBD2 (5 bases). Trimming cost V 5 bases and J 3 bases, with 12 bases left between them. The CDR3 length is 14 residues. Looked up from germline, CDR1 is LGHNT and CDR2 is FRNRAP. In nucleotides, the CDR3 is TGTGCTAGTGGTCCCGGACTGGGGACAGATACGCAGTATTTT. As protein: CASGPGLGTDTQYF.

The chain has TRBV19 and TRBJ2-2; 11 bases map to TRBD2. The V gene end was trimmed by 5 bases and the J gene end by 10 bases; junction bases not matched to a gene: 9. The CDR3 totals 15 residues. The germline gives CDR1 LNHDA, CDR2 SQIVND (reference sequence). The DNA for the CDR3 is TGTGCCAGTAGTTCTACTAGCGGGAGTGTCGTGGAGCTGTTTTTT. This gives the protein CASSSTSGSVVELFF.

CDR3 sequence: CASTPLDRAMGEKLFF. CDR3 DNA: TGTGCCAGCACCCCACTCGACAGGGCGATGGGAGAAAAACTGTTTTTT. This sequence joins TRBV28 and TRBJ1-4; 7 positions agree with TRBD1. The CDR3 spans 16 residues. V gave up 7 bases and J gave up 8 bases; unmatched junction bases: 16. CDR1 is MDHEN and CDR2 is SYDVKM in the germline V gene.

The genes are TRBV19 and TRBJ1-1; D call uncertain. This CDR3 spans 13 amino acids. CDR1 is LNHDA, CDR2 SQIVND, per germline (reference sequence). With 4 bases removed from V and 1 base from J, the gap between germline ends came to 7 bases. CDR3 sequence: CASSTTTNTEAFF. The CDR3 coding sequence is TGTGCCAGTAGTACCACAACGAACACTGAAGCTTTCTTT.

The chain is built from TRBV19 and TRBJ2-1, with D perhaps matching TRBD1 (6 bases). CDR1 is LNHDA, CDR2 SQIVND, per germline (reference sequence). The CDR3 is 15 amino acids. The V end lost 5 bases, the J end lost 5 bases, and 16 bases lay between the germline ends. CDR3 region: CASSPTGTENNEQFF. In DNA form, the CDR3 reads TGTGCCAGTAGTCCCACAGGGACCGAAAACAATGAGCAGTTCTTC.

This clone has just a few counts. The chain uses TRBV4-1 and TRBJ2-2; the match to TRBD1 covers 10 bases. CDR1 MGHRA and CDR2 YSYEKL come from the germline V gene. This CDR3 is 18 amino acids long. Trimming cost V 4 bases and J 4 bases; bases outside gene matches: 12. CDR3: CASSRSAGTGDSTGELFF. The CDR3 nucleotides are TGCGCCAGCAGCCGAAGCGCCGGGACAGGGGATTCCACCGGGGAGCTGTTTTTT.

The DNA for the CDR3 is TGTGCCACCAGTGATTTGCCCGGGGGGGAAGGCTACACCTTC. This translates into CATSDLPGGEGYTF. This chain connects TRBV24-1 to TRBJ1-2; D may be TRBD1 (5 bases). V dropped 0 bases and J dropped 8 bases, with 12 bases sitting between them. Germline assignment: CDR1 KGHDR and CDR2 SFDVKD. The CDR3 covers 14 residues.

Details on this clone: The same CDR3 also results from other DNA sequences found in this sample. CDR3 protein: CASSLGLAGGQETQYF. The CDR3 DNA is TGTGCCAGCAGCTTAGGACTAGCGGGAGGTCAAGAGACCCAGTACTTC. The chain employs TRBV11-2 and TRBJ2-5; TRBD2 matches at 13 bases. The CDR3 has 16 residues. V shed 1 base, J shed 2 bases, and the junction held 1 base outside the gene matches. CDR1 is SGHAT and CDR2 is FQNNGV in the germline V gene.

The gene calls are TRBV19 and TRBJ2-7, with 7 positions matching TRBD1. CDR3 size: 15 residues. Unmatched junction bases numbered 6, after V lost 2 bases and J lost 2 bases. Germline values: CDR1 LNHDA, CDR2 SQIVND (reference sequence). CDR3: CASSINRQGPYEQYF. CDR3 in DNA: TGTGCCAGTAGTATAAATCGACAGGGCCCCTACGAGCAGTACTTC.

About this clone itself: This specimen includes other DNA sequences encoding the same CDR3. This sequence joins TRBV7-2 and TRBJ2-7; 9 positions agree with TRBD2. Germline V gene data show CDR1 as SGHTA and CDR2 as FQGNSA. Trimming at V came to 3 bases and at J to 2 bases, leaving 5 bases not matched to a gene. The CDR3 extends over 15 amino acids. CDR3 region: CASSFRAGGPYEQYF. In DNA form, the CDR3 reads TGTGCCAGCAGCTTTCGAGCGGGAGGCCCCTACGAGCAGTACTTC.

The rearrangement links TRBV4-3 to TRBJ1-6; the D gene is possibly TRBD1 (6 bases). Germline V gives CDR1 LGHNA, CDR2 YSLEER. The CDR3 extends over 16 amino acids. Trimming removed 0 bases at V and 9 bases at J, with 15 bases between. The CDR3 DNA is TGCGCCAGCAGCCAAGATACAGGGAGGGACGGTTCACCCCTCCACTTT. This gives the protein CASSQDTGRDGSPLHF.

The CDR3 region has the DNA TGTGCCAGCAGTGAACCCTGGGCTAGCGGGAGACTTGAGCAGTTCTTC. Protein sequence: CASSEPWASGRLEQFF. J is TRBJ2-1 and V is TRBV25-1; 10 nucleotides line up with TRBD2. The ends lost 2 bases at V and 9 bases at J; junction bases unmatched: 10. Germline CDR1 and CDR2: MGHDK and SYGVNS. This CDR3 spans 16 amino acids.